The sequence of this T cell receptor beta chain was determined in a study of OX40 agonist ivuxolimab in advanced cancers. Overall study context: The drug used for patients, ivuxolimab, was an agonistic anti-OX40 (CD134) antibody. Three patients responded partially, comprising one with hepatocellular carcinoma and two with cutaneous melanoma. Subjects had a mean age of about 57 years, with a range of roughly 23 to 79; around 80% were male. Prior anti-PD-1, anti-PD-L1 or anti-CTLA-4 therapy was allowed; approximately 40% had some.

From germline, CDR1 is LNHDA and CDR2 SQIVND (reference sequence). Between the trimmed V and J ends, which lost 4 bases and 2 bases, there was a span of 9 bases. The CDR3 spans 14 residues. Assay: immunoSEQ multiplex PCR; the TCRdb copy retains only in-frame clones and omits some. The profile shows around 31,000 clones, approximately 90% of them singletons. This clonotype was sampled from an adult with an advanced solid tumor such as melanoma, head and neck, liver or kidney cancer. The J gene is TRBJ2-1, the V gene TRBV19; possible D gene TRBD1, 5 bases. The material sequenced was CD4+ or CD8+ T cells sorted from blood, taken in a trial of the OX40 agonist ivuxolimab. The CDR3 loop reads CASSTSGTYNEQFF. In nucleotides, the CDR3 is TGTGCCAGTAGTACGTCAGGGACCTACAATGAGCAGTTCTTC.